Below, 3 T cell receptor beta chains from the same sample are listed, as sequenced in a study of cytomegalovirus exposure and HLA in healthy donors. The PCR had 60 Vbeta and 13 Jbeta primers. TCRdb keeps only in-frame clones here, not all; method: immunoSEQ multiplex PCR. The data hold 150,000 or so clones, with approximately 82% observed a single time. Sequencing input: PBMCs. These receptors originate from a man in his thirties or forties in good health and CMV-seropositive.

This clone appeared a few times. The J gene is TRBJ1-1, the V gene TRBV30, with 10 bases aligning to TRBD1. The CDR3 length is 13 residues. The V and J ends lost 3 bases and 5 bases, in that order; junction bases with no gene match: 3. Germline V gene data show CDR1 as GTSNPN and CDR2 as SVGIG (reference sequence). The chain's CDR3 is CAWRGTGVTEAFF. CDR3 DNA sequence: TGTGCCTGGAGGGGGACAGGGGTTACTGAAGCTTTCTTT.

The V and J genes are TRBV2 and TRBJ2-2; tentatively, D is TRBD2 (6 bases). V lost 7 bases to trimming and J lost 4 bases, with 16 bases between them. The CDR3 has 15 amino acids. Germline values: CDR1 SNHLY, CDR2 FYNNEI. The CDR3: CASTPRELGTGELFF. DNA for the CDR3: TGTGCCAGCACTCCCCGGGAGTTGGGCACCGGGGAGCTGTTTTTT.

Notes on this clone: The junction and the germline gene differ at one end; a read error may be behind it. The V call is TRBV2, the J call TRBJ2-7; perhaps TRBD1 as D (5 bases). This CDR3 is 15 amino acids long. The germline gives CDR1 SNHLY, CDR2 FYNNEI. DNA of the CDR3: TGTGCCGGCAGACCCGACAGCAGCGTCCCCTACGAGCAGTACTTC. It yields the protein CAGRPDSSVPYEQYF.